This is a list of T cell receptor beta chains from one sample in a study of blood T cell repertoires in COVID-19. Sequenced by immunoSEQ multiplex PCR; TCRdb stores in-frame clones only, minus some. The data contain around 150,000 clones, roughly 82% of them singletons. The sequencing sample was made of peripheral blood. Receptors were obtained from a woman in her forties with COVID-19, enrolled during active disease. The CDR3 runs from the conserved cysteine through the conserved F or W. D genes are given only for firm matches. Clone size, where shown, is once, few, many, or a class for clones that have expanded.

cdr3_aa: CSASDAGDYNEQFF
cdr3_nt: TGCAGTGCTAGTGACGCGGGGGATTACAATGAGCAGTTCTTC
clone_size: few
j_call: TRBJ2-1
d_call: TRBD2
cdr3_length: 14
v_call: TRBV20-1

cdr3_aa: CASSLLHRPNTGELFF
cdr3_nt: TGCGCCAGCAGCTTGTTACACAGGCCGAACACCGGGGAGCTGTTTTTT
clone_size: NA
j_call: TRBJ2-2
d_call: NA
cdr3_length: 16
v_call: TRBV5-1

cdr3_aa: CASSLGWRAAETQYF
cdr3_nt: TGTGCCAGCAGCCTGGGTTGGAGGGCCGCCGAGACCCAGTACTTC
clone_size: NA
j_call: TRBJ2-5
d_call: NA
cdr3_length: 15
v_call: TRBV7-3

cdr3_aa: CASSVYRDSGNTIYF
cdr3_nt: TGTGCCAGCAGCGTGTACAGGGACTCTGGAAACACCATATATTTT
clone_size: NA
j_call: TRBJ1-3
d_call: NA
cdr3_length: 15
v_call: TRBV9

cdr3_aa: CASSEVPGNQPQHF
cdr3_nt: TGTGCCAGCAGTGAAGTACCGGGCAATCAGCCCCAGCATTTT
clone_size: NA
j_call: TRBJ1-5
d_call: NA
cdr3_length: 14
v_call: TRBV6-1

cdr3_aa: CASSRTGGEKLFF
cdr3_nt: TGTGCCAGCAGCAGGACAGGTGGCGAAAAACTGTTTTTT
clone_size: NA
j_call: TRBJ1-4
d_call: TRBD1
cdr3_length: 13
v_call: TRBV27

cdr3_aa: CAISKQGGGSTEAFF
cdr3_nt: TGTGCCATCAGTAAACAGGGTGGTGGGTCCACTGAAGCTTTCTTT
clone_size: NA
j_call: TRBJ1-1
d_call: NA
cdr3_length: 15
v_call: TRBV10-3

cdr3_aa: CASSSHRFNSPLHF
cdr3_nt: TGTGCCAGCAGCTCCCACAGGTTTAATTCACCCCTCCACTTT
clone_size: NA
j_call: TRBJ1-6
d_call: NA
cdr3_length: 14
v_call: TRBV13

cdr3_aa: CASSTGNPQETQYF
cdr3_nt: TGTGCCAGCAGCACCGGGAATCCACAAGAGACCCAGTACTTC
clone_size: NA
j_call: TRBJ2-5
d_call: NA
cdr3_length: 14
v_call: TRBV6-5

cdr3_aa: CASSYLKEVGSPLHF
cdr3_nt: TGTGCCAGCAGTTACCTGAAGGAAGTGGGCTCACCCCTCCACTTT
clone_size: NA
j_call: TRBJ1-6
d_call: NA
cdr3_length: 15
v_call: TRBV6-5

cdr3_aa: CASSSRWGAGNTIYF
cdr3_nt: TGTGCCAGCAGCTCACGGTGGGGAGCTGGAAACACCATATATTTT
clone_size: NA
j_call: TRBJ1-3
d_call: NA
cdr3_length: 15
v_call: TRBV3-1/TRBV3-2

cdr3_aa: CASSLQDRGPYEQYF
cdr3_nt: TGTGCCAGCAGTTTACAGGACAGGGGACCTTACGAGCAGTACTTC
clone_size: NA
j_call: TRBJ2-7
d_call: TRBD1
cdr3_length: 15
v_call: TRBV27

cdr3_aa: CATYSGRTYEQYF
cdr3_nt: TGTGCCACCTATAGCGGGAGGACCTACGAGCAGTACTTC
clone_size: NA
j_call: TRBJ2-7
d_call: TRBD2
cdr3_length: 13
v_call: TRBV28

cdr3_aa: CASSTGTRSLLEQFF
cdr3_nt: TGTGCCAGCAGCACCGGGACTAGAAGTCTTCTTGAGCAGTTCTTC
clone_size: NA
j_call: TRBJ2-1
d_call: TRBD2
cdr3_length: 15
v_call: TRBV5-6

cdr3_aa: CASWSGGAGEQFF
cdr3_nt: TGTGCCAGTTGGTCGGGGGGGGCTGGTGAGCAGTTCTTC
clone_size: NA
j_call: TRBJ2-1
d_call: TRBD2
cdr3_length: 13
v_call: TRBV19

cdr3_aa: CATLTPGTGAYEQYF
cdr3_nt: TGTGCCACCCTTACCCCCGGGACAGGAGCCTACGAGCAGTACTTC
clone_size: NA
j_call: TRBJ2-7
d_call: TRBD1
cdr3_length: 15
v_call: TRBV28

cdr3_aa: CSVEPGPDTQYF
cdr3_nt: TGCAGCGTTGAACCAGGGCCAGATACGCAGTATTTT
clone_size: NA
j_call: TRBJ2-3
d_call: NA
cdr3_length: 12
v_call: TRBV29-1

cdr3_aa: CASSETGVHEQYF
cdr3_nt: TGCGCCAGCAGTGAGACAGGGGTCCACGAGCAGTACTTC
clone_size: once
j_call: TRBJ2-7
d_call: TRBD1
cdr3_length: 13
v_call: TRBV10-1

cdr3_aa: CASSHPGTSGTGSQFF
cdr3_nt: TGCGCCAGCAGCCACCCCGGGACTAGCGGGACAGGTAGTCAGTTCTTC
clone_size: NA
j_call: TRBJ2-1
d_call: TRBD2
cdr3_length: 16
v_call: TRBV4-1

cdr3_aa: CASSRGNNQPQHF
cdr3_nt: TGTGCCAGCAGCAGGGGAAACAATCAGCCCCAGCATTTT
clone_size: NA
j_call: TRBJ1-5
d_call: NA
cdr3_length: 13
v_call: TRBV6-5

cdr3_aa: CASSKPGLAGAGTGELFF
cdr3_nt: TGTGCCAGTAGTAAACCGGGACTAGCGGGGGCGGGAACCGGGGAGCTGTTTTTT
clone_size: NA
j_call: TRBJ2-2
d_call: TRBD2
cdr3_length: 18
v_call: TRBV19

cdr3_aa: CASSEGSYTEAFF
cdr3_nt: TGTGCCAGCAGTGAAGGCAGTTACACTGAAGCTTTCTTT
clone_size: NA
j_call: TRBJ1-1
d_call: NA
cdr3_length: 13
v_call: TRBV2

cdr3_aa: CASSLVYSGFYGEQFF
cdr3_nt: TGTGCCAGCAGCTTAGTCTATTCGGGATTTTACGGTGAGCAGTTCTTC
clone_size: NA
j_call: TRBJ2-1
d_call: NA
cdr3_length: 16
v_call: TRBV11-2

cdr3_aa: CASSLRAGPYNEQFF
cdr3_nt: TGTGCCAGCAGCTTAAGAGCGGGGCCCTACAATGAGCAGTTCTTC
clone_size: NA
j_call: TRBJ2-1
d_call: TRBD2
cdr3_length: 15
v_call: TRBV7-9

cdr3_aa: CASSHSTGFEQYF
cdr3_nt: TGTGCCAGCAGCCACTCGACAGGGTTCGAGCAGTACTTC
clone_size: NA
j_call: TRBJ2-7
d_call: TRBD1
cdr3_length: 13
v_call: TRBV6-5

cdr3_aa: CASSTGSQETQYF
cdr3_nt: TGTGCCAGCAGTACAGGGTCACAAGAGACCCAGTACTTC
clone_size: NA
j_call: TRBJ2-5
d_call: NA
cdr3_length: 13
v_call: TRBV2

cdr3_aa: CASSGTGVRTQYF
cdr3_nt: TGTGCCAGCAGCGGGACAGGGGTGCGGACCCAGTACTTC
clone_size: NA
j_call: TRBJ2-5
d_call: TRBD1
cdr3_length: 13
v_call: TRBV7-9

cdr3_aa: CASKYAGTYEQYF
cdr3_nt: TGTGCCAGCAAGTACGCAGGGACCTACGAGCAGTACTTC
clone_size: NA
j_call: TRBJ2-7
d_call: NA
cdr3_length: 13
v_call: TRBV2

cdr3_aa: CAIGLRVTYEQYF
cdr3_nt: TGTGCCATCGGACTTCGGGTGACGTACGAGCAGTACTTC
clone_size: many
j_call: TRBJ2-7
d_call: NA
cdr3_length: 13
v_call: TRBV10-3

cdr3_aa: CASCFITGTGGYEQYF
cdr3_nt: TGTGCCAGCTGTTTTATTACCGGGACAGGGGGCTACGAGCAGTACTTC
clone_size: once
j_call: TRBJ2-7
d_call: TRBD1
cdr3_length: 16
v_call: TRBV6-5

cdr3_aa: CASTSFGSDTQYF
cdr3_nt: TGTGCCAGCACTTCTTTCGGTTCAGATACGCAGTATTTT
clone_size: NA
j_call: TRBJ2-3
d_call: NA
cdr3_length: 13
v_call: TRBV7-9

cdr3_aa: CSIRTLETQYF
cdr3_nt: TGCAGCATCAGAACCTTGGAGACCCAGTACTTC
clone_size: NA
j_call: TRBJ2-5
d_call: NA
cdr3_length: 11
v_call: TRBV29-1

cdr3_aa: CASSFAGQENSPLHF
cdr3_nt: TGTGCCAGCAGCTTCGCGGGACAGGAGAATTCACCCCTCCACTTT
clone_size: once
j_call: TRBJ1-6
d_call: TRBD1
cdr3_length: 15
v_call: TRBV7-9

cdr3_aa: CASSVVLAVQETQYF
cdr3_nt: TGCGCCAGCAGCGTGGTACTAGCGGTCCAAGAGACCCAGTACTTC
clone_size: NA
j_call: TRBJ2-5
d_call: TRBD2
cdr3_length: 15
v_call: TRBV5-1

cdr3_aa: CASSQVTLGQGRGTWDTIYF
cdr3_nt: TGCGCCAGCAGCCAAGTAACTCTCGGACAGGGGAGAGGAACTTGGGACACCATATATTTT
clone_size: few
j_call: TRBJ1-3
d_call: TRBD1
cdr3_length: 20
v_call: TRBV4-1